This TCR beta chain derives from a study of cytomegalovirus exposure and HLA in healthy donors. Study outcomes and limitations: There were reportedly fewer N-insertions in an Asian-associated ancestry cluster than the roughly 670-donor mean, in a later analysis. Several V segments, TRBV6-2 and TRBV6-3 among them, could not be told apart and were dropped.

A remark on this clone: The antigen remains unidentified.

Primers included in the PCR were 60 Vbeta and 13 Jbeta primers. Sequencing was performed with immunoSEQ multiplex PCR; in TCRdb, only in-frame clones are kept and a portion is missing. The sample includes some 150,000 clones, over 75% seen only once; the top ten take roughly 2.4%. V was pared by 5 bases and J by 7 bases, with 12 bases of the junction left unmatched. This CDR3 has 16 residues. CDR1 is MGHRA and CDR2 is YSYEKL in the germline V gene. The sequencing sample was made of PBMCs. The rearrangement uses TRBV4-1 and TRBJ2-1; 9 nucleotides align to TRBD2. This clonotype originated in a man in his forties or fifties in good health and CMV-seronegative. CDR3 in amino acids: CASSSPTSGSRNEQFF. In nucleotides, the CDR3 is TGCGCCAGCAGCTCCCCTACTAGCGGGTCAAGGAATGAGCAGTTCTTC.